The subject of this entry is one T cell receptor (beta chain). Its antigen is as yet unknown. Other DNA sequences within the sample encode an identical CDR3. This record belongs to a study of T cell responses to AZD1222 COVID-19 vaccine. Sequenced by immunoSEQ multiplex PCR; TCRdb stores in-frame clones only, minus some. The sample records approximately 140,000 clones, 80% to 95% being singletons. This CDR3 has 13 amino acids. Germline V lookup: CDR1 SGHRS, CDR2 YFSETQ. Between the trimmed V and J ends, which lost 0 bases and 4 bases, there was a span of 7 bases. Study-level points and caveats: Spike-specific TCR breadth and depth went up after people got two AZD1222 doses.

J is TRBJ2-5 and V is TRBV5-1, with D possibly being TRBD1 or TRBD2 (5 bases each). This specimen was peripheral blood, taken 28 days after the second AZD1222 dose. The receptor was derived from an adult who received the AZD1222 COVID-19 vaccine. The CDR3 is CASSLEGRETQYF. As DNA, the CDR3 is TGCGCCAGCAGCTTGGAGGGGAGAGAGACCCAGTACTTC.